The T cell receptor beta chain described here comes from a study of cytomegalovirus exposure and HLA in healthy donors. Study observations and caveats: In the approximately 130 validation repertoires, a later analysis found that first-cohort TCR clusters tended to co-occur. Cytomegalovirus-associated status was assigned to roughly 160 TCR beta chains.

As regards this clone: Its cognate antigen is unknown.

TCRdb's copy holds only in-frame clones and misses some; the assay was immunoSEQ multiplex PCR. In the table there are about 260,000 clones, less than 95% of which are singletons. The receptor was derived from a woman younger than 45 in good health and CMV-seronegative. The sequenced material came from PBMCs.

The CDR3 reads CASSLGGLNEQFF. Here the CDR3 DNA reads TGTGCCAGCAGCTTGGGGGGGCTGAATGAGCAGTTCTTC. This chain joins TRBV5-6 and TRBJ2-1; D is possibly TRBD1 (6 bases). The V gene's germline CDR1 is SGHDT and CDR2 YYEEEE. The CDR3 has 13 amino acids. The V end lost 0 bases, the J end lost 7 bases, and 8 bases lay between the germline ends.